Sequencing of this TCR beta chain was carried out in a study of blood T cell repertoires in COVID-19. Study context: COVID-19 samples from acute and convalescent phases originated in the United States, Italy and Spain. T cells, B-cell-depleted T cells, or PBMCs supplied cDNA or gDNA.

V was shortened by 4 bases and J by 4 bases, with 16 bases between the two germline ends. Germline CDR1 reads SNHLY; CDR2 reads FYNNEI. There are 15 residues in the CDR3. Methods used by the authors: Scientists estimated how many nucleated cells there were by amplifying reference gene primers. The assay was immunoSEQ multiplex PCR, and TCRdb's table has in-frame clones only and misses some. That table gives V, J and clone size, and the DNA gave D and trimming. The sample lists some 13,000 clones, roughly 78% occurring once. The sequenced sample consisted of peripheral blood. This clonotype was obtained from a human donor in a cohort sampled during active COVID-19. V usage is TRBV2 and J usage is TRBJ1-1; the D gene is possibly TRBD1 (5 bases). The CDR3 DNA sequence: TGTGCCAGCAGTGGTATATCGCAGGGTGTCACTGAAGCTTTCTTT. Amino acid sequence: CASSGISQGVTEAFF.